The rows below give T cell receptor beta chains drawn from one sample of a study of blood T cell repertoires in COVID-19. The method was immunoSEQ multiplex PCR; TCRdb's version includes in-frame clones alone and lacks a portion of them. The sample yields 150,000 to 200,000 clones, roughly 89% seen once. The sequenced material came from peripheral blood. The receptors stem from a man younger than 35 with active or convalescent COVID-19. Each CDR3 is given with its conserved first and last residue. The D gene is left open where the match is weak. Not every row has a clone size; where given, it reads once, few, many or a size class.

J gene,V gene,D gene,clone size,CDR3 protein,CDR3 DNA
TRBJ1-1,TRBV4-1,NA,NA,CASSHVFRTAPEAFF,TGCGCCAGCAGCCATGTTTTCCGGACAGCTCCTGAAGCTTTCTTT
TRBJ1-5,TRBV27,TRBD1,NA,CASRGGTGDDQPQHF,TGTGCCAGCAGGGGCGGGACAGGGGATGATCAGCCCCAGCATTTT
TRBJ1-1,TRBV5-1,TRBD1,NA,CASSSRQGSDGEAFF,TGCGCCAGCAGCTCCCGACAGGGAAGTGATGGTGAAGCTTTCTTT
TRBJ2-6,TRBV5-1,NA,NA,CASSNPGTGANVLTF,TGCGCCAGCAGTAATCCGGGAACTGGGGCCAACGTCCTGACTTTC
TRBJ1-1,TRBV4-1,TRBD1,NA,CASSQTGQEAFF,TGCGCCAGCAGCCAAACCGGACAGGAGGCTTTCTTT
TRBJ2-5,TRBV9,TRBD2,NA,CASSVGIAGETQYF,TGTGCCAGCAGCGTAGGGATAGCGGGAGAGACCCAGTACTTC
TRBJ1-5,TRBV6-5,TRBD1,NA,CASSWDRNQPQHF,TGTGCCAGCAGTTGGGACAGAAATCAGCCCCAGCATTTT
TRBJ2-1,TRBV4-2,TRBD2,NA,CASSQDPSGVYNEQFF,TGTGCCAGCAGCCAAGATCCTAGCGGGGTTTACAATGAGCAGTTCTTC
TRBJ2-7,TRBV28,TRBD2,NA,CASDSPREGSTWQYF,TGTGCCAGCGATTCCCCCCGGGAGGGTAGCACCTGGCAGTACTTC
TRBJ2-1,TRBV12-5,NA,NA,CASGLPQLGLGHEQFF,TGTGCTAGTGGTTTGCCCCAACTGGGACTTGGTCATGAGCAGTTCTTC
TRBJ1-5,TRBV28,TRBD1,NA,CASRPGQGRQHF,TGTGCCAGCAGGCCAGGACAGGGGCGCCAGCATTTT
TRBJ1-1,TRBV19,NA,NA,CASSRPDTMNTEAFF,TGTGCCAGTAGTAGGCCCGACACGATGAACACTGAAGCTTTCTTT
TRBJ2-3,TRBV28,NA,NA,CASTRLGSPDTQYF,TGTGCCAGCACTCGTCTCGGGAGTCCAGATACGCAGTATTTT
TRBJ1-4,TRBV5-4,NA,NA,CASSVRNSEKLFF,TGTGCCAGCAGCGTTCGTAACTCTGAAAAACTGTTTTTT
TRBJ2-3,TRBV14,NA,NA,CASSISGATQYF,TGTGCCAGCAGTATCAGTGGTGCTACGCAGTATTTT
TRBJ1-5,TRBV5-1,TRBD1,once,CASSQGDLNQPQHF,TGCGCCAGCAGCCAGGGGGATTTAAATCAGCCCCAGCATTTT
TRBJ1-6,TRBV13,NA,NA,CASSLGLRGLGSPLHF,TGTGCCAGCAGCTTAGGACTCCGGGGTCTAGGGTCACCCCTCCACTTT
TRBJ2-1,TRBV9,NA,NA,CASSVLYGSGSNEQFF,TGTGCCAGCAGCGTTCTTTACGGGAGTGGATCCAATGAGCAGTTCTTC
TRBJ1-2,TRBV5-1,NA,NA,CSRAACYGYTF,TGCTCGAGGGCAGCTTGCTATGGCTACACCTTC
TRBJ1-2,TRBV7-2,NA,NA,CASSLAFGLGLSF,TGTGCCAGCAGCTTAGCGTTCGGACTGGGTCTCTCCTTC
TRBJ2-1,TRBV5-1,NA,NA,CASSLTGNSPNEQFF,TGCGCCAGCAGCTTGACAGGGAATTCGCCCAATGAGCAGTTCTTC
TRBJ1-2,TRBV6-1,TRBD1,NA,CASSDGQGDIYGYTF,TGTGCCAGCAGTGATGGACAGGGGGACATCTATGGCTACACCTTC
TRBJ2-7,TRBV5-6,NA,NA,CASSSEVESTYEQYF,TGTGCCAGCAGCTCGGAGGTAGAGTCCACATACGAGCAGTACTTC
TRBJ2-1,TRBV19,NA,NA,CASSMAGAPLEQFF,TGTGCCAGTAGTATGGCGGGGGCGCCCCTTGAGCAGTTCTTC
TRBJ1-5,TRBV19,NA,once,CASSIRAPNSNQPQHF,TGTGCCAGTAGTATCAGGGCCCCTAATAGCAATCAGCCCCAGCATTTT
TRBJ2-3,TRBV7-2,NA,NA,CASSFYRPDTDTQYF,TGTGCCAGCAGCTTCTACAGACCAGACACAGATACGCAGTATTTT
TRBJ1-3,TRBV5-1,NA,NA,CASSLNGGEGNTIYF,TGCGCCAGCAGCTTGAACGGCGGAGAAGGAAACACCATATATTTT
TRBJ2-3,TRBV6-4,TRBD2,NA,CASREPRGSGRAFRTDTQYF,TGTGCCAGCAGGGAACCCCGGGGTAGCGGGAGGGCCTTCCGCACAGATACGCAGTATTTT